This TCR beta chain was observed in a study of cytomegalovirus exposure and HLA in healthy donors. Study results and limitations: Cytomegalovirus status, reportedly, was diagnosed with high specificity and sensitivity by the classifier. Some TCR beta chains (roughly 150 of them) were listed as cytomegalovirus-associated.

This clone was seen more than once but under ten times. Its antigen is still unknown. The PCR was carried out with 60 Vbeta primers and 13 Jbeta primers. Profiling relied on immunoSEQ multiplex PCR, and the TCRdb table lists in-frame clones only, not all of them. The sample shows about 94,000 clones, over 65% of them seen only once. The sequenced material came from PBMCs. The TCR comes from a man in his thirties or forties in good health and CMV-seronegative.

The CDR3 sequence is CASSYNEYQHF. The CDR3, as DNA: TGTGCCAGCAGTTACAATGAGTACCAGCATTTT. The V call is TRBV6-6, the J call TRBJ1-5; D is undetermined. The CDR3 runs 11 residues. Germline-derived CDR1 and CDR2 are MNHNY and SVGAGI (reference sequence). V lost 2 bases and J 12 bases, leaving 8 bases between the germline ends.